The source of this TCR beta chain is a study of OX40 agonist ivuxolimab in advanced cancers. Study in general: Patients received the agonistic anti-OX40 (CD134) antibody ivuxolimab. General study points: The 0.1-3.0 mg/kg partial responders had among the lowest clonal expansion. CD8+ T cells were the subset that, on average, had more expanded clones than CD4+.

Comment on this clone: Antigen: not known.

TCRdb's copy holds only in-frame clones and misses some; the assay was immunoSEQ multiplex PCR. The table shows some 80,000 clones, with roughly 90% occurring only once. After removal of 5 bases from V and 4 bases from J, the junction contained 12 bases not matched to a gene. CDR3 length: 16 residues. CDR1 is SEHNR and CDR2 is FQNEAQ in the germline V gene (reference sequence). The genes are TRBV7-9 and TRBJ2-7; the match to TRBD1 covers 9 bases. The sample in question was CD4+ or CD8+ T cells sorted from blood, obtained in a trial of the OX40 agonist ivuxolimab. This TCR derives from an adult with an advanced solid tumor such as melanoma, head and neck, liver or kidney cancer. The CDR3 is CASSPPRQGGMYEQYF. CDR3 nucleotide sequence: TGTGCCAGCAGCCCCCCGAGACAGGGGGGGATGTACGAGCAGTACTTC.